A selection of T cell receptor beta chains follows, all from one sample in a study of cytomegalovirus exposure and HLA in healthy donors. Profiling relied on immunoSEQ multiplex PCR, and the TCRdb table lists in-frame clones only, not all of them. The sample has 85,000 to 100,000 clones, approximately 80% seen once. Sequencing was performed on PBMCs. The receptors come from a male donor in good health and CMV-seropositive. Both conserved end residues are part of each CDR3. Fields, in order: J gene, V gene, D gene, clone size, CDR3 protein, CDR3 DNA. A D gene is named only where the DNA matches it firmly. Clone size is stated in some rows and not others, as once, few, many or a class when expanded.

j_call: TRBJ1-1; v_call: TRBV2; d_call: -; clone_size: few; cdr3_aa: CASSVQGNTEAFF; cdr3_nt: TGTGCCAGCAGTGTTCAGGGGAACACTGAAGCTTTCTTT
j_call: TRBJ2-3; v_call: TRBV11-1; d_call: TRBD2; clone_size: -; cdr3_aa: CASTPGGDTQYF; cdr3_nt: TGTGCCAGCACCCCGGGAGGGGATACGCAGTATTTT
j_call: TRBJ2-7; v_call: TRBV28; d_call: -; clone_size: -; cdr3_aa: CASNGGALYEQYF; cdr3_nt: TGTGCCAGCAATGGAGGGGCCCTTTACGAGCAGTACTTC
j_call: TRBJ2-1; v_call: TRBV6-4; d_call: -; clone_size: -; cdr3_aa: CASRLDSYNEQFF; cdr3_nt: TGTGCCAGCAGACTCGACAGTTACAATGAGCAGTTCTTC
j_call: TRBJ1-1; v_call: TRBV18; d_call: -; clone_size: few; cdr3_aa: CASSSQGFEAFF; cdr3_nt: TGTGCCAGCTCATCCCAGGGGTTTGAAGCTTTCTTT
j_call: TRBJ1-5; v_call: TRBV30; d_call: -; clone_size: -; cdr3_aa: CAWSSSSNQPQHF; cdr3_nt: TGTGCCTGGAGTTCCAGTAGCAATCAGCCCCAGCATTTT
j_call: TRBJ1-1; v_call: TRBV4-2; d_call: -; clone_size: -; cdr3_aa: CASSQEGSMNTEAFF; cdr3_nt: TGTGCCAGCAGCCAAGAGGGGAGCATGAACACTGAAGCTTTCTTT
j_call: TRBJ1-5; v_call: TRBV30; d_call: -; clone_size: -; cdr3_aa: CAWSLLGADSNQPQHF; cdr3_nt: TGTGCCTGGAGTCTTCTTGGAGCTGATAGCAATCAGCCCCAGCATTTT
j_call: TRBJ1-2; v_call: TRBV6-5; d_call: TRBD1; clone_size: once; cdr3_aa: CASTTRGLYYGYTF; cdr3_nt: TGTGCCAGCACTACAAGGGGGCTTTACTATGGCTACACCTTC
j_call: TRBJ1-2; v_call: TRBV5-4; d_call: TRBD1; clone_size: few; cdr3_aa: CASSLGDRVGGGYTF; cdr3_nt: TGTGCCAGCAGCTTGGGAGACAGGGTGGGTGGAGGCTACACCTTC
j_call: TRBJ1-5; v_call: TRBV6-5; d_call: -; clone_size: once; cdr3_aa: CASSPNSNQPQHF; cdr3_nt: TGTGCCAGCAGCCCTAACAGTAATCAGCCCCAGCATTTT
j_call: TRBJ2-7; v_call: TRBV19; d_call: TRBD1; clone_size: -; cdr3_aa: CASSAGQAPYYEQYF; cdr3_nt: TGTGCCAGTAGTGCGGGACAGGCTCCCTACTACGAGCAGTACTTC
j_call: TRBJ1-2; v_call: TRBV5-1; d_call: -; clone_size: -; cdr3_aa: CASSLAPDSSYTF; cdr3_nt: TGCGCCAGCAGCTTGGCCCCGGACAGTAGCTACACCTTC
j_call: TRBJ2-7; v_call: TRBV7-9; d_call: -; clone_size: -; cdr3_aa: CASSLGRGAEQYF; cdr3_nt: TGTGCCAGCAGCTTGGGCCGGGGAGCCGAGCAGTACTTC
j_call: TRBJ2-7; v_call: TRBV6-5; d_call: -; clone_size: -; cdr3_aa: CASKNETRPREQYF; cdr3_nt: TGTGCCAGCAAAAACGAGACGCGGCCTCGCGAGCAGTACTTC
j_call: TRBJ2-3; v_call: TRBV7-8; d_call: TRBD2; clone_size: -; cdr3_aa: CASSVLAGALTDTQYF; cdr3_nt: TGTGCCAGCAGCGTTCTAGCGGGGGCACTGACAGATACGCAGTATTTT
j_call: TRBJ2-7; v_call: TRBV2; d_call: -; clone_size: few; cdr3_aa: CASSGARSYEQYF; cdr3_nt: TGTGCCAGCAGTGGGGCTCGCTCCTACGAGCAGTACTTC
j_call: TRBJ1-1; v_call: TRBV7-2; d_call: -; clone_size: once; cdr3_aa: CASRGQHLNTEAFF; cdr3_nt: TGTGCCAGCCGCGGACAACATTTGAACACTGAAGCTTTCTTT
j_call: TRBJ1-3; v_call: TRBV5-1; d_call: -; clone_size: -; cdr3_aa: CASSLSGVGGNTIYF; cdr3_nt: TGCGCCAGCAGCTTGTCCGGGGTAGGTGGAAACACCATATATTTT
j_call: TRBJ2-1; v_call: TRBV7-3; d_call: -; clone_size: -; cdr3_aa: CASSLGSRGNNEQFF; cdr3_nt: TGTGCCAGCAGCTTAGGATCCCGGGGGAACAATGAGCAGTTCTTC
j_call: TRBJ1-2; v_call: TRBV6-5; d_call: -; clone_size: -; cdr3_aa: CASSDGSRNGYTF; cdr3_nt: TGTGCCAGCAGTGATGGGAGTAGAAATGGCTACACCTTC
j_call: TRBJ1-6; v_call: TRBV5-1; d_call: TRBD1; clone_size: -; cdr3_aa: CASSLGQGARSPLHF; cdr3_nt: TGCGCCAGCAGCTTAGGACAGGGAGCCCGCTCACCCCTCCACTTT
j_call: TRBJ1-1; v_call: TRBV7-9; d_call: -; clone_size: -; cdr3_aa: CASSPPARGNTEAFF; cdr3_nt: TGTGCCAGCAGCCCACCGGCCAGGGGGAACACTGAAGCTTTCTTT
j_call: TRBJ2-5; v_call: TRBV27; d_call: TRBD2; clone_size: once; cdr3_aa: CASSLKAGGLLAQYF; cdr3_nt: TGTGCCAGCAGTTTAAAAGCGGGGGGCCTGTTGGCCCAGTACTTC
j_call: TRBJ2-4; v_call: TRBV4-3; d_call: -; clone_size: -; cdr3_aa: CASSQVITVREKNIQYF; cdr3_nt: TGCGCCAGCAGCCAAGTAATCACTGTGAGGGAAAAAAACATTCAGTACTTC
j_call: TRBJ1-5; v_call: TRBV18; d_call: -; clone_size: -; cdr3_aa: CASSPDSSNQPQHF; cdr3_nt: TGTGCCAGCTCCCCTGACAGTAGCAATCAGCCCCAGCATTTT
j_call: TRBJ1-2; v_call: TRBV21-1; d_call: -; clone_size: -; cdr3_aa: CASSDSLRDRGVF; cdr3_nt: TGTGCCAGCAGCGACTCCCTCCGGGACAGGGGGGTTTTC
j_call: TRBJ1-2; v_call: TRBV18; d_call: -; clone_size: -; cdr3_aa: CASSPDGGDQPNYGYTF; cdr3_nt: TGTGCCAGCTCACCTGATGGGGGGGACCAGCCTAACTATGGCTACACCTTC
j_call: TRBJ1-1; v_call: TRBV9; d_call: TRBD1; clone_size: -; cdr3_aa: CASSVAGGTVNTEAFF; cdr3_nt: TGTGCCAGCAGCGTGGCGGGGGGGACAGTAAACACTGAAGCTTTCTTT
j_call: TRBJ2-1; v_call: TRBV2; d_call: -; clone_size: -; cdr3_aa: CASTDIYNEQFF; cdr3_nt: TGTGCCAGTACGGACATTTACAATGAGCAGTTCTTC
j_call: TRBJ1-1; v_call: TRBV4-1; d_call: -; clone_size: -; cdr3_aa: CASSLEGANTEAFF; cdr3_nt: TGCGCCAGCAGCCTGGAGGGAGCGAACACTGAAGCTTTCTTT
j_call: TRBJ2-3; v_call: TRBV20-1; d_call: -; clone_size: -; cdr3_aa: CSALSTDTQYF; cdr3_nt: TGCAGTGCTCTTAGCACAGATACGCAGTATTTT
j_call: TRBJ1-6; v_call: TRBV18; d_call: -; clone_size: -; cdr3_aa: CASSPLPVNSPLHF; cdr3_nt: TGTGCCAGCTCACCACTCCCAGTCAATTCACCCCTCCACTTT
j_call: TRBJ2-1; v_call: TRBV13; d_call: TRBD2; clone_size: -; cdr3_aa: CASSLGYASGYNEQFF; cdr3_nt: TGTGCCAGCAGCTTGGGATACGCTAGCGGGTACAATGAGCAGTTCTTC
j_call: TRBJ1-2; v_call: TRBV18; d_call: -; clone_size: -; cdr3_aa: CASSPREGGYTF; cdr3_nt: TGTGCCAGCTCACCACGGGAGGGAGGCTACACCTTC
j_call: TRBJ1-5; v_call: TRBV30; d_call: TRBD1; clone_size: -; cdr3_aa: CAWSGPGTVNQPQHF; cdr3_nt: TGTGCCTGGAGCGGGCCGGGGACAGTGAATCAGCCCCAGCATTTT
j_call: TRBJ1-2; v_call: TRBV5-6; d_call: -; clone_size: -; cdr3_aa: CASSSQGYGYTF; cdr3_nt: TGTGCCAGCAGCTCACAGGGTTATGGCTACACCTTC
j_call: TRBJ1-2; v_call: TRBV30; d_call: -; clone_size: -; cdr3_aa: CAWSVSARGHGYTF; cdr3_nt: TGTGCCTGGAGTGTGTCAGCCCGGGGTCATGGCTACACCTTC
j_call: TRBJ1-2; v_call: TRBV27; d_call: -; clone_size: -; cdr3_aa: CASSLRGGYGYTF; cdr3_nt: TGTGCCAGCAGTTTGCGGGGGGGCTATGGCTACACCTTC
j_call: TRBJ2-7; v_call: TRBV5-4; d_call: TRBD1; clone_size: -; cdr3_aa: CASRRDSNYEQYF; cdr3_nt: TGTGCCAGCAGACGGGACAGCAACTACGAGCAGTACTTC
j_call: TRBJ2-3; v_call: TRBV5-1; d_call: TRBD2; clone_size: -; cdr3_aa: CASTRSGGASTDTQYF; cdr3_nt: TGCGCCAGCACCCGAAGCGGGGGGGCCTCCACAGATACGCAGTATTTT
j_call: TRBJ2-7; v_call: TRBV6-5; d_call: -; clone_size: once; cdr3_aa: CASSYSGPGTYEQYF; cdr3_nt: TGTGCCAGCAGTTACTCGGGCCCAGGAACCTACGAGCAGTACTTC
j_call: TRBJ2-3; v_call: TRBV4-2; d_call: TRBD2; clone_size: -; cdr3_aa: CASSQGWTSGGADTQYF; cdr3_nt: TGTGCCAGCAGCCAAGGATGGACTAGCGGGGGGGCGGATACGCAGTATTTT
j_call: TRBJ1-1; v_call: TRBV7-2; d_call: -; clone_size: few; cdr3_aa: CASSLEYSYTEAFF; cdr3_nt: TGTGCCAGCAGCTTAGAGTACTCATACACTGAAGCTTTCTTT
j_call: TRBJ1-1; v_call: TRBV13; d_call: -; clone_size: -; cdr3_aa: CASSLQGRGEAFF; cdr3_nt: TGTGCCAGCAGCTTACAGGGAAGAGGTGAAGCTTTCTTT
j_call: TRBJ1-1; v_call: TRBV7-9; d_call: TRBD1; clone_size: few; cdr3_aa: CASSFGTGGMRTEAFF; cdr3_nt: TGTGCCAGCAGCTTCGGGACAGGGGGCATGAGGACTGAAGCTTTCTTT
j_call: TRBJ1-3; v_call: TRBV9; d_call: -; clone_size: -; cdr3_aa: CASSVRFGNTIYF; cdr3_nt: TGTGCCAGCAGCGTCAGGTTTGGAAACACCATATATTTT
j_call: TRBJ1-2; v_call: TRBV7-9; d_call: -; clone_size: -; cdr3_aa: CASSLKGDHGYTF; cdr3_nt: TGTGCCAGCAGCTTAAAGGGGGACCATGGCTACACCTTC
j_call: TRBJ2-7; v_call: TRBV30; d_call: -; clone_size: -; cdr3_aa: CAWSVGQASYEQYF; cdr3_nt: TGTGCCTGGAGTGTAGGCCAGGCCTCCTACGAGCAGTACTTC
j_call: TRBJ1-4; v_call: TRBV30; d_call: TRBD1; clone_size: once; cdr3_aa: CAWSVQGRTNEKLFF; cdr3_nt: TGTGCCTGGAGTGTACAGGGGCGAACTAATGAAAAACTGTTTTTT
j_call: TRBJ1-2; v_call: TRBV11-3; d_call: TRBD1; clone_size: -; cdr3_aa: CASSSDRGGGYTF; cdr3_nt: TGTGCCAGCAGCTCAGACAGGGGTGGCGGCTACACCTTC
j_call: TRBJ1-1; v_call: TRBV4-1; d_call: -; clone_size: many; cdr3_aa: CASSQDKRGRRGEAFF; cdr3_nt: TGCGCCAGCAGCCAAGATAAGCGGGGGCGCCGGGGTGAAGCTTTCTTT
j_call: TRBJ1-4; v_call: TRBV7-2; d_call: -; clone_size: -; cdr3_aa: CASTLVGGRNEKLFF; cdr3_nt: TGTGCCAGCACATTAGTTGGGGGGAGGAATGAAAAACTGTTTTTT
j_call: TRBJ2-7; v_call: TRBV5-1; d_call: TRBD1; clone_size: -; cdr3_aa: CASSLRQGWNEQYF; cdr3_nt: TGCGCCAGCAGCTTGAGACAGGGATGGAACGAGCAGTACTTC
j_call: TRBJ2-2; v_call: TRBV5-1; d_call: -; clone_size: -; cdr3_aa: CASSPRTDLNTGELFF; cdr3_nt: TGCGCCAGCTCGCCCAGGACAGACCTAAACACCGGGGAGCTGTTTTTT
j_call: TRBJ2-7; v_call: TRBV6-1; d_call: -; clone_size: -; cdr3_aa: CASSVSGDYEQYF; cdr3_nt: TGTGCCAGCAGTGTTTCCGGGGACTACGAGCAGTACTTC
j_call: TRBJ2-1; v_call: TRBV5-4; d_call: TRBD1; clone_size: -; cdr3_aa: CASSLVQGVGNEQFF; cdr3_nt: TGTGCCAGCAGCTTGGTTCAGGGGGTCGGCAATGAGCAGTTCTTC